This T cell receptor beta chain was obtained from a study of cytomegalovirus exposure and HLA in healthy donors. Study information: From donors who were HLA-typed, an early data release held about 89 million unique TCRs.

V lost 1 base to trimming and J lost 0 bases, with 6 bases between them. Per germline, CDR1 SQVTM and CDR2 ANQGSEA. The CDR3 is 13 residues long. Primers included in the PCR were 60 Vbeta and 13 Jbeta primers. Only in-frame clones appear in the TCRdb table, and some are missing; sequencing was by immunoSEQ multiplex PCR. This sample has some 170,000 clones, with approximately 80% found just once. Turning to this clone: Its specificity is unknown.

Findings and caveats of the study: Rarity held for most TCR sequences, but there were some public TCRs that occurred in many donors. For most TCR beta V segments, an earlier analysis put the productive rate at about 87% or about 30% of the time. The study put roughly 160 TCR beta chains on its list as cytomegalovirus-associated.

The chain employs TRBV29-1 and TRBJ1-1; perhaps TRBD1 as D (6 bases). Sequences were obtained from PBMCs. This TCR was recovered from a woman aged 45-59 years in good health and CMV-seronegative. The CDR3 is CSVEGQVNTEAFF. In DNA form, the CDR3 reads TGCAGCGTTGAAGGACAGGTGAACACTGAAGCTTTCTTT.